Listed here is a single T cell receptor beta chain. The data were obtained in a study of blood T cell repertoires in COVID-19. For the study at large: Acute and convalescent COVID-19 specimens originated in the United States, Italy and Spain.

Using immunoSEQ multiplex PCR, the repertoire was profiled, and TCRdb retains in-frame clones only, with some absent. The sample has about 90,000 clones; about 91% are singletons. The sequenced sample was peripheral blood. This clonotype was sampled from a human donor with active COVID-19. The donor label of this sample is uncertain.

CDR3 amino acids: CASSPQTGVGAFF. The CDR3 DNA is TGTGCCAGCTCACCCCAGACAGGTGTTGGGGCTTTCTTT. This rearrangement joins TRBV18 to TRBJ1-1, with D possibly TRBD1 on 6 matching bases. The CDR3 sequence is 13 residues long. Germline CDR1 reads KGHSH; CDR2 reads LQKENI. The V end lost 3 bases, the J end lost 11 bases, and 16 bases lay between the germline ends.